Sequencing of this T cell receptor beta chain was carried out in a study of blood T cell repertoires in COVID-19. About the study: Acute and convalescent COVID-19 samples came from the United States, Italy and Spain.

Deletions cut 4 bases from V and 0 bases from J, with 12 bases between. Germline V gives CDR1 LGHDT, CDR2 YNNKEL (reference sequence). The CDR3 is 15 residues long. In the original workflow: Amplification with reference gene primers provided the estimates of nucleated cell counts. The table came from immunoSEQ multiplex PCR; TCRdb's copy has only in-frame clones and leaves some out. V and J calls and clone size are copied from that table; D and trimming were computed from the DNA. Here the sample spans approximately 64,000 clones, roughly 80% being singletons. The table lists this clone with a few counts.

Input material: peripheral blood. The V gene is TRBV3-1 (or the pseudogene TRBV3-2), the J gene TRBJ1-1, with a possible D match to TRBD1 (6 bases). The sequence was collected from a woman between 65 and 79 years old with acute or convalescent COVID-19. The CDR3 DNA reads TGTGCCAGCAGCCGGACAGTCTCAATGAACACTGAAGCTTTCTTT. This encodes CASSRTVSMNTEAFF.